This T cell receptor beta chain was identified during a study of shared clonotypes between healthy human individuals. Study at large: Three plates were used per donor for CD4 naive, three for CD4 memory, two for CD8 naive and one for CD8 memory. Notes on the study in general: Generation probabilities of non-shared clonotypes were lower (relative to those shared by all four donors). What limited the represented genetic and exposure-history diversity was the small number of donors.

In regard to this clone: Its cognate antigen is unknown.

TCRdb's copy holds only in-frame clones and misses some; the assay was immunoSEQ multiplex PCR. Of 1.4 million or so clones listed, around 98.5% are singletons. This TCR came from a man aged 25-40 years in good health. The sequencing input was naive CD4+ T cells sorted from blood. Subset specified: CD45RA+ positively selected.

CDR3 coding DNA: TGTGCCAGCAGCGTAGGGAGTAGCGGGAGGGCTATGGATGAGCAGTTCTTC. Its protein is CASSVGSSGRAMDEQFF. J is TRBJ2-1 and V is TRBV9; the match to TRBD2 covers 11 bases. CDR3 length equals 17 residues. Per germline, CDR1 SGDLS and CDR2 YYNGEE. V shed 0 bases, J shed 8 bases, and the junction held 10 bases outside the gene matches.